This T cell receptor (beta chain) was profiled in a study of T-cell reconstitution after alpha-beta-depleted transplantation in children. Ten or more counts support this clonotype. Antigen specificity is unknown. A TCRbeta library incorporating unique molecular identifiers was prepared. TCRdb reanalysed the PCR reads using MiXCR and keeps one entry per CDR3 protein. The sample shows 540,000 or so distinct CDR3 sequences, 23% of them seen only once. Whole-study results and caveats: Certain patients had high TCRbeta diversity at day 60, and it came from recipient T cells and thymic progenitors that survived. The main origin of T-cell counts and diversity one year after transplant was newly produced T cells. Reportedly, alpha-beta T cells present about two months post-transplant originated from several hundred expanded clones of graft origin.

The specimen was PBMCs, mostly from graft donor cells, collected 360 days after TCRalphabeta/CD19-depleted stem cell transplant. The source is a boy under three years old who had a stem cell transplant for acute myeloid leukemia, so the T cells may come from the graft donor.

CDR3 bases: TGTGCCACCAGCACCGCAAAAACGGGGGAAAATCAGCCCCAGCATTTT. It encodes CATSTAKTGENQPQHF. The gene calls are TRBV15 and TRBJ1-5, with D perhaps TRBD1 (5 bases). Trimming cost V 4 bases and J 4 bases, with 17 bases left between them. From germline, CDR1 is LNHNV and CDR2 YYDKDF (reference sequence). The CDR3 contains 16 residues.